This T cell receptor (beta chain) was sequenced in a study of T cells after yellow fever vaccination. General observations from the study: Few clonotypes appeared in both CD4 and CD8 compartments.

TCRdb re-called the 5' RACE reads with MiXCR, one entry per CDR3 protein. The profile shows 200,000 to 300,000 distinct CDR3 sequences, approximately 3.8% of them singletons. This clonotype appeared many times. The antigen remains unidentified. The CDR3 contains 16 residues. Trimming left V 3 bases short and J 0 bases short, with 12 bases between. Germline CDR1 is LGHNA and CDR2 is YSLEER. Sequencing used PBMCs, obtained 15 days after the yellow fever booster vaccination. The TCR originated in a man aged 18 to 29 who received the YFV17D yellow fever vaccine. The chain recombines TRBV4-3 with TRBJ2-1, with a tentative D call TRBD2 (6 bases). This chain's CDR3 is CASSHRAGISYNEQFF. DNA of the CDR3: TGCGCCAGCAGCCACCGAGCGGGTATCTCCTACAATGAGCAGTTCTTC.